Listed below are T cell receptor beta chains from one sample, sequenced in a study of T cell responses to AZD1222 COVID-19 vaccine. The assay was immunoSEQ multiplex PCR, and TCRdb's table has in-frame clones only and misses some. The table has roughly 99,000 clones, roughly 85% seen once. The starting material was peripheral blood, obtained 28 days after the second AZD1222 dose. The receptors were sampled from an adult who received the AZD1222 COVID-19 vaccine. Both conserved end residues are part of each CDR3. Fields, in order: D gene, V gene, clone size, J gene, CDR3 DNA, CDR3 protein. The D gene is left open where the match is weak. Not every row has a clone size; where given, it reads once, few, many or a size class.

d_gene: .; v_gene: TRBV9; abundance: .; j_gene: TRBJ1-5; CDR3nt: TGTGCCAGCAGCGTAGTATCAGCTTCCGACTATCAGCCCCAGCATTTT; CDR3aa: CASSVVSASDYQPQHF
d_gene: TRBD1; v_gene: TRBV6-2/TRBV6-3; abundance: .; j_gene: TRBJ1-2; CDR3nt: TGTGCCAGCAGCCGATCGGACAGGGGCCATGGCTACACCTTC; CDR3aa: CASSRSDRGHGYTF
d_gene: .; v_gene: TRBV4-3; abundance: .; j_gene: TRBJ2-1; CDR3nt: TGCGCCAGCAGCCAAGATCGGGCAGGGATTGGCAATGAGCAGTTCTTC; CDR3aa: CASSQDRAGIGNEQFF
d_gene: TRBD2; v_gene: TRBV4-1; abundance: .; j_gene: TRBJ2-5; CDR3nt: TGCGCCAGCAGCCAAGAAAACGGGGGGGCGAAGACCCAGTACTTC; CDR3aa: CASSQENGGAKTQYF
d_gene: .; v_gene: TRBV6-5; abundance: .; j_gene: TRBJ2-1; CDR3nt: TGTGCCAGCAGTTACTCCGGCGCGGTTTCCTACAATGAGCAGTTCTTC; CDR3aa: CASSYSGAVSYNEQFF
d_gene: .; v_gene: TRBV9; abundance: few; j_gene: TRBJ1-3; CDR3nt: TGTGCCAGCAGCGTAGCTACGAGGGACTTCTCTGGAAACACCATATATTTT; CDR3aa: CASSVATRDFSGNTIYF
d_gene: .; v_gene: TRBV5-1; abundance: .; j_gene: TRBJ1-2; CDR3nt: TGCGCCAGCAGCTTGGATTCGGGGGGACCCTATGGCTACACCTTC; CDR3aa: CASSLDSGGPYGYTF
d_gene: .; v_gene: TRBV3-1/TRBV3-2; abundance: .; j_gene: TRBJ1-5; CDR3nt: TGTGCCAGCAGCCAACAGACAGTCAATCAGCCCCAGCATTTT; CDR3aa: CASSQQTVNQPQHF
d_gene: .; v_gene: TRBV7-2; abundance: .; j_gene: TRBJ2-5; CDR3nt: TGTGCCAGCAGTTCAAGAGAGACCCAGTACTTC; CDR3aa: CASSSRETQYF
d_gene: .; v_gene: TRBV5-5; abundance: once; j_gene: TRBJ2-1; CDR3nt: TGTGCCAGCAGGAAAGGGGTGGAGGATGAGCAGTTCTTC; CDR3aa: CASRKGVEDEQFF
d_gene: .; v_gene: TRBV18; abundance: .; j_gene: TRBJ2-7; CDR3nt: TGTGCCAGCTCACCAGACAGGAGCCAGTACGAGCAGTACTTC; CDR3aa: CASSPDRSQYEQYF
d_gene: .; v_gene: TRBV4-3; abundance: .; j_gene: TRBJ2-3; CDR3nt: TGCGCCAGCAGCCAAGACCGGGCCACAGATACGCAGTATTTT; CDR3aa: CASSQDRATDTQYF
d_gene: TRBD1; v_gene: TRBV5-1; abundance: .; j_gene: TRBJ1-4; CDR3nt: TGCGCCAGCAGCGGAGGACAGGATAATGAAAAACTGTTTTTT; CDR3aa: CASSGGQDNEKLFF
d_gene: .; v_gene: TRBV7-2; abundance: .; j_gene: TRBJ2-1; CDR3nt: TGTGCCAGCAGCTTAGCAGGACTAGGGGGGGGGAATGAGCAGTTCTTC; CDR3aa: CASSLAGLGGGNEQFF
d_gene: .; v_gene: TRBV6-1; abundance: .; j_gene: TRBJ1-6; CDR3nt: TGTGCCAGCAGTGAACGGGGAACACCCCTCCACTTT; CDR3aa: CASSERGTPLHF
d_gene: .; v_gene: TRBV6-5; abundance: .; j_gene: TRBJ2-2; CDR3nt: TGTGCCAGCAGGGGAGCTTCGGGGACCGGGGAGCTGTTTTTT; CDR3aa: CASRGASGTGELFF
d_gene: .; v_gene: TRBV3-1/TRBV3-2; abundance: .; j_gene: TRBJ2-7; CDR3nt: TGTGCCAGCAGCCAAGAAGTAGCCCTGGGGGGCTACGAGCAGTACTTC; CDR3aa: CASSQEVALGGYEQYF
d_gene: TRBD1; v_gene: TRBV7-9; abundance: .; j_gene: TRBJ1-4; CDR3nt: TGTGCCAGCAGCAGTGGGACAGGGGGCTTATTTAATGAAAAACTGTTTTTT; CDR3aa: CASSSGTGGLFNEKLFF
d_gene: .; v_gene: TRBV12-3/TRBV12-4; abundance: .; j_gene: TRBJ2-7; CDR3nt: TGTGCCAGCAGTCCCCGTCTCGGGGACGAGCAGTACTTC; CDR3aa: CASSPRLGDEQYF
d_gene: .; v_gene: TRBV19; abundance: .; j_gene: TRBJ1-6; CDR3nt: TGTGCCAGTAGTATGTGGGGATTCGATAATTCACCCCTCCACTTT; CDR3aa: CASSMWGFDNSPLHF
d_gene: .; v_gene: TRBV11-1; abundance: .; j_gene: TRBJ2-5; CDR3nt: TGTGCCAGCAGCTTGTCCAGGGTAGAGACCCAGTACTTC; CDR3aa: CASSLSRVETQYF
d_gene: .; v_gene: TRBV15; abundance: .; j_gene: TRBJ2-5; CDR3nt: TGTGCCACCAGCCTCTATGCAGGACAGAAAGAGACCCAGTACTTC; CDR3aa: CATSLYAGQKETQYF
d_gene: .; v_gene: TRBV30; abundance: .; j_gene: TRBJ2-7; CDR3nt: TGTGCCTGGAGTGTACGAGGGATTGCCTACGAGCAGTACTTC; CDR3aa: CAWSVRGIAYEQYF
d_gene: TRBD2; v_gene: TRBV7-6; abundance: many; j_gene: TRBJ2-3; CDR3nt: TGTGCCAGCAGCTTTGAACTAGCGGGGGGTTTCACAGATACGCAGTATTTT; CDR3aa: CASSFELAGGFTDTQYF
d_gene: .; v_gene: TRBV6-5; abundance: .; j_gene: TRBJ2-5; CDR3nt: TGTGCCAGTACAGGGAAGCAAGAGACCCAGTACTTC; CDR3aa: CASTGKQETQYF
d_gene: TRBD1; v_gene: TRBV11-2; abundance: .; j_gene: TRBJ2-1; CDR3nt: TGTGCCAGCAGCTTAATCTTCGGACAGGGATACAATGAGCAGTTCTTC; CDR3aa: CASSLIFGQGYNEQFF